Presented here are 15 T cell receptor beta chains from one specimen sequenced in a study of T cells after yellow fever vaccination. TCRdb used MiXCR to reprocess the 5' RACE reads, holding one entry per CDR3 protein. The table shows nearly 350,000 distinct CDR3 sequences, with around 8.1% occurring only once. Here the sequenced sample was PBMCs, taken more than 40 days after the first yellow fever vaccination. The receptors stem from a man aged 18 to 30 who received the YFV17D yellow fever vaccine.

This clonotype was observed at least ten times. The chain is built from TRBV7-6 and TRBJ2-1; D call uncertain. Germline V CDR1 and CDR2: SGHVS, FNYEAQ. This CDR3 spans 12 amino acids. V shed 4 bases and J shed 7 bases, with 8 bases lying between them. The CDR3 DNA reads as TGTGCCAGCAGCTCACTTGTGAATGAGCAGTTCTTC. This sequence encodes CASSSLVNEQFF. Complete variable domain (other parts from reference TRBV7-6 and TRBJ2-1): GAGVSQSPRYKVTKRGQDVALRCDPISGHVSLYWYRQALGQGPEFLTYFNYEAQQDKSGLPNDRFSAERPEGSISTLTIQRTEQRDSAMYRCASSSLVNEQFFGPGTRLTVL.

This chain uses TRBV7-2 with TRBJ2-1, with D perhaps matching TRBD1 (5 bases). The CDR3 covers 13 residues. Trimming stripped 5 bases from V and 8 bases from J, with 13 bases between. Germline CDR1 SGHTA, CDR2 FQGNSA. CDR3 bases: TGTGCCAGCAGCCTAGGGGTTCTCGATGAGCAGTTCTTC. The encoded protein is CASSLGVLDEQFF.

The CDR3 DNA reads TGCAGTGCTAGGGGGGGGGCTAGCGACCCCTACGAGCAGTACTTC. Protein: CSARGGASDPYEQYF. The V and J genes are TRBV20-1 and TRBJ2-7, with D perhaps matching TRBD2 (7 bases). This CDR3 contains 15 residues. V lost 3 bases and J lost 2, with 17 bases in between. Germline V gene sequence: CDR1 DFQATT, CDR2 SNEGSKA (reference sequence).

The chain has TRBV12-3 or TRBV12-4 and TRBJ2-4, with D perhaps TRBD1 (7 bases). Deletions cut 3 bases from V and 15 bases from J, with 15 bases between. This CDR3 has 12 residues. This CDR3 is CASSFNQGGLYF. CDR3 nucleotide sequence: TGTGCCAGCAGTTTCAACCAGGGGGGTTTGTACTTC.

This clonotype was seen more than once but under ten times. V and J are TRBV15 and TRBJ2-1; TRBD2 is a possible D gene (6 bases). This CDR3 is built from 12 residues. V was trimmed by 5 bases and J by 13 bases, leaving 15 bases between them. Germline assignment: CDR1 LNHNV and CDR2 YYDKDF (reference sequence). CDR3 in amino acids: CATSPGTSNQFF. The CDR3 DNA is TGTGCCACCAGCCCTGGGACTTCTAATCAGTTCTTC.

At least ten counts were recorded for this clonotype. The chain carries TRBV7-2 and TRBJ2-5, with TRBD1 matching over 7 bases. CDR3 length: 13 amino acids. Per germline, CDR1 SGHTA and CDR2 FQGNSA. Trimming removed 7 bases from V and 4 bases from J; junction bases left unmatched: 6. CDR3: CASTDRPPETQYF. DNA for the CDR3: TGTGCCAGCACGGACAGGCCTCCAGAGACCCAGTACTTC.

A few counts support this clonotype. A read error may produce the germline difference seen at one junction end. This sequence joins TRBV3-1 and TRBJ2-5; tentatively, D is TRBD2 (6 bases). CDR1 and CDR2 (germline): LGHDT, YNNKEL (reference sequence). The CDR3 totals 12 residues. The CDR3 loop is CASSQRSNRLEF. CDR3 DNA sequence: TGTGCCAGCAGCCAACGGTCCAACAGACTAGAGTTC.

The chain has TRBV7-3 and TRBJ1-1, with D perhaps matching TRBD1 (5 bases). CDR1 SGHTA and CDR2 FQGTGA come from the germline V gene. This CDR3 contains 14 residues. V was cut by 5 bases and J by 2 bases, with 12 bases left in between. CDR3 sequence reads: CASSEHRDNTEAFF. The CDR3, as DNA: TGTGCCAGCAGCGAACACCGGGACAACACTGAAGCTTTCTTT.

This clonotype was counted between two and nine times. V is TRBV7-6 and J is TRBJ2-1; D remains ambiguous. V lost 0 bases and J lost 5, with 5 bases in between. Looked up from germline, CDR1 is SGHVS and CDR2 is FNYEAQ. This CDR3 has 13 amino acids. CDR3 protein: CASSLALDNEQFF. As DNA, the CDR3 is TGTGCCAGCAGCTTAGCCCTCGACAATGAGCAGTTCTTC.

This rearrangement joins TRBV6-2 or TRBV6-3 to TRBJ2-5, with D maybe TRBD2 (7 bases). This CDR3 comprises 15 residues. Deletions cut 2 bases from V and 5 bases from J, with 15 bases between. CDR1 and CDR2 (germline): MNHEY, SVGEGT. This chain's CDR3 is CASSYGGGAWETQYF. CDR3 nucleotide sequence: TGTGCCAGCAGTTACGGGGGGGGGGCTTGGGAGACCCAGTACTTC.

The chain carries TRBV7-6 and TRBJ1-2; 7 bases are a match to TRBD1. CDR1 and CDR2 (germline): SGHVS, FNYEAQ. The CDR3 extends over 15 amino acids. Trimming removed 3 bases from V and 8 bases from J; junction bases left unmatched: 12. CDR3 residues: CASSLLGTEDNGYTF. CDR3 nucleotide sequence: TGTGCCAGCAGCTTGCTCGGGACAGAGGATAACGGCTACACCTTC.

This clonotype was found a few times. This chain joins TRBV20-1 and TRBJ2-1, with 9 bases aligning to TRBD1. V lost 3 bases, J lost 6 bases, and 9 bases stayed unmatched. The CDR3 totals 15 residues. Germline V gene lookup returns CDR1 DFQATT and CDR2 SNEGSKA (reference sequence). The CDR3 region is CSASSTGTGFNEQFF. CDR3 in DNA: TGCAGTGCTAGTAGCACCGGGACAGGGTTCAATGAGCAGTTCTTC.

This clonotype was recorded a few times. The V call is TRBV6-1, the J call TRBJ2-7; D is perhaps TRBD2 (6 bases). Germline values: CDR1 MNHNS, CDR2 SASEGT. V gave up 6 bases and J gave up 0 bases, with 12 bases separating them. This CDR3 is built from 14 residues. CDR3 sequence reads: CASRRGLSSYEQYF. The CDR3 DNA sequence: TGTGCCAGCAGGAGGGGACTGAGCTCCTACGAGCAGTACTTC.

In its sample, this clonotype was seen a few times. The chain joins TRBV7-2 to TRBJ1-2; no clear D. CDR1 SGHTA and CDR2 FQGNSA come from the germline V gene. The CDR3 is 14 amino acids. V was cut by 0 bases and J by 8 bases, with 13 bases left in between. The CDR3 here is CASSLAGMSGGYTF. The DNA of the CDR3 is TGTGCCAGCAGCTTAGCAGGGATGTCGGGAGGCTACACCTTC.

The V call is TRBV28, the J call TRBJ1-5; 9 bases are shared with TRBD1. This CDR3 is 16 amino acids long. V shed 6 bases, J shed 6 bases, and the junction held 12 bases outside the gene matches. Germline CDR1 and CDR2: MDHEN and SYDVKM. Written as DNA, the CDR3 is TGTGCCAGCAGCTCCCTTCGGACAGGGGTTGTTCAGCCCCAGCATTTT. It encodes CASSSLRTGVVQPQHF.